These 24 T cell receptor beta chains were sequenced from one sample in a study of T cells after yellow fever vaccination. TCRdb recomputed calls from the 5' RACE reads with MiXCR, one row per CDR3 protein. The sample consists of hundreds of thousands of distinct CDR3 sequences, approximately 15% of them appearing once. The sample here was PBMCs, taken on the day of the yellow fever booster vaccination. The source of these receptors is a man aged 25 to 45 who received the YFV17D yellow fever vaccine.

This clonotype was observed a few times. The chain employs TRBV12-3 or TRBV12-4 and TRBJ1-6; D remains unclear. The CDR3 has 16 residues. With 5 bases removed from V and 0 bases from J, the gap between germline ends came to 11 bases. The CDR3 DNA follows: TGTGCCAGCAGTGCCCGTCAGAGCTCCTATAATTCACCCCTCCACTTT. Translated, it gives CASSARQSSYNSPLHF.

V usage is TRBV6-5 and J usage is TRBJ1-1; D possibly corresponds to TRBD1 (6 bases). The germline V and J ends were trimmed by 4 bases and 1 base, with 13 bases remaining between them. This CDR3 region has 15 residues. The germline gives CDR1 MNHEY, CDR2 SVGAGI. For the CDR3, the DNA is TGTGCCAGCAGTTGGGGACAAAACCGGAACACTGAAGCTTTCTTT. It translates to CASSWGQNRNTEAFF.

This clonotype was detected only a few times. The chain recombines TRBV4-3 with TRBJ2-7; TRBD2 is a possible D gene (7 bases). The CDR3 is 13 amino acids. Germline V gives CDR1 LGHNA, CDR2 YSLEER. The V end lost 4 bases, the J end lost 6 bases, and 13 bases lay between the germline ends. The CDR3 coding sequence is TGCGCCAGCAGCCTACAGGGCGGGGGCGAGCAGTACTTC. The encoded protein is CASSLQGGGEQYF.

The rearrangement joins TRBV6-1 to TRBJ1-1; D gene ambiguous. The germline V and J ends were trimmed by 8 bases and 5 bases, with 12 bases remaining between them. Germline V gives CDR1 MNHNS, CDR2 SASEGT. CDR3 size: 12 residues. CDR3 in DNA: TGTGCCAGCCTGGAAGGAGGGACTGAAGCTTTCTTT. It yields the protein CASLEGGTEAFF.

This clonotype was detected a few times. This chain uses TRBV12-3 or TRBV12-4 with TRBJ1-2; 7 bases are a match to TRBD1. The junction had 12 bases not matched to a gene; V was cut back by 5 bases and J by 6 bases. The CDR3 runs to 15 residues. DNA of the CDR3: TGTGCCAGCAGTCCATGGGACAGCACCCTCAATGGCTACACCTTC. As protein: CASSPWDSTLNGYTF.

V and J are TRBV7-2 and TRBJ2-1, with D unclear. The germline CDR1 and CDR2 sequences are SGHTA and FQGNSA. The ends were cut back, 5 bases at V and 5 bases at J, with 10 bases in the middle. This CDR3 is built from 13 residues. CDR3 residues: CASSTNVDNEQFF. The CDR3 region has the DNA TGTGCCAGCAGCACCAACGTGGACAATGAGCAGTTCTTC.

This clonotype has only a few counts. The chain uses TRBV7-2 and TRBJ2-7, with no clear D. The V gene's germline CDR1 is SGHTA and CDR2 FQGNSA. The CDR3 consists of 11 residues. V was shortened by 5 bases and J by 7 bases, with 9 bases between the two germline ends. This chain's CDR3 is CASSALREQYF. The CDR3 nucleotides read TGTGCCAGCAGCGCTTTGAGGGAGCAGTACTTC.

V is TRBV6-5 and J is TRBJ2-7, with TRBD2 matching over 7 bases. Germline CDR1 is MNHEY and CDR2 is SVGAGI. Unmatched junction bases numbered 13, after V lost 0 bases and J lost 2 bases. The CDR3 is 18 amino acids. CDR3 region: CASSYSELSGAHPYEQYF. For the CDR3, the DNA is TGTGCCAGCAGTTACTCGGAGTTGAGCGGGGCCCACCCCTACGAGCAGTACTTC.

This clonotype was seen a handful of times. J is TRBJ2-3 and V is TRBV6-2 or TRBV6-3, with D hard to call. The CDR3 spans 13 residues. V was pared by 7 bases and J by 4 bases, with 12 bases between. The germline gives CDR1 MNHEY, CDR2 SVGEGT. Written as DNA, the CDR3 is TGTGCCAGCACCAGATTCAATGCAGATACGCAGTATTTT. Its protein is CASTRFNADTQYF.

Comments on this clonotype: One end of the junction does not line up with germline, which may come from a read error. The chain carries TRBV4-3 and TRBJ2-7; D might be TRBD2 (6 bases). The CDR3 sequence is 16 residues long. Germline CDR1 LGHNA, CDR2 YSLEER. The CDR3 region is CDSSQDPASAGYEQYF. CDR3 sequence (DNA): TGCGACAGCAGCCAAGATCCGGCTAGCGCAGGCTACGAGCAGTACTTC.

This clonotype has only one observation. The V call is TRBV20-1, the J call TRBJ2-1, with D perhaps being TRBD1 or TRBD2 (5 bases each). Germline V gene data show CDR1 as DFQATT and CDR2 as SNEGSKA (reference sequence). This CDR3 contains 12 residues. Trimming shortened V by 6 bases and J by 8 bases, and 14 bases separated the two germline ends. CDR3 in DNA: TGCAGTGCCCCTGGGGGTACGGATGAGCAGTTCTTC. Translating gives CSAPGGTDEQFF.

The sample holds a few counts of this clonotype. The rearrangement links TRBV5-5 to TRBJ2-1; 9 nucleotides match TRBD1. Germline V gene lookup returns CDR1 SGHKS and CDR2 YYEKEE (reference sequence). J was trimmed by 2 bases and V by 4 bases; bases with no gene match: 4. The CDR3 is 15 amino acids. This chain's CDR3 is CASSADRGTYNEQFF. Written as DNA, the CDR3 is TGTGCCAGCAGCGCGGACAGGGGCACCTACAATGAGCAGTTCTTC.

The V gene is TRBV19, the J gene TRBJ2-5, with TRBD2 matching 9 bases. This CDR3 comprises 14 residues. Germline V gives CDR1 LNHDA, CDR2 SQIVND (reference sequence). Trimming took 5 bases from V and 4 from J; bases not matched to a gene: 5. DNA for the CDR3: TGTGCCAGTAGTTCTGGGACTAGCCGAGAGACCCAGTACTTC. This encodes CASSSGTSRETQYF.

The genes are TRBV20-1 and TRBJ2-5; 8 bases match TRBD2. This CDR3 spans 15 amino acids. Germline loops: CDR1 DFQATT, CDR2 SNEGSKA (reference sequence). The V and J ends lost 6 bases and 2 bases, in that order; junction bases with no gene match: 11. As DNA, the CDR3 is TGCAGTGCCCCTGCAGCGGGAGACCAACAAGAGACCCAGTACTTC. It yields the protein CSAPAAGDQQETQYF.

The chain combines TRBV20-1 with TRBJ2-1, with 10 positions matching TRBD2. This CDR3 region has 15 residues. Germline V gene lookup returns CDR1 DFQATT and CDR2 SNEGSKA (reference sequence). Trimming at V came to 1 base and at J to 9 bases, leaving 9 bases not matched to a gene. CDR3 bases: TGCAGTGCTAGAGGCGGAGCGGGAGGGCCGGGTGAGCAGTTCTTC. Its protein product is CSARGGAGGPGEQFF.

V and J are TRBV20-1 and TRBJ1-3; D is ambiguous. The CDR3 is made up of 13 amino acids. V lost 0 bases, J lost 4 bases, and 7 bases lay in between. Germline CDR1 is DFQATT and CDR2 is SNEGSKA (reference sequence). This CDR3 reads CSARDIAGNTIYF. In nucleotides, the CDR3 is TGCAGTGCTAGAGATATAGCCGGAAACACCATATATTTT.

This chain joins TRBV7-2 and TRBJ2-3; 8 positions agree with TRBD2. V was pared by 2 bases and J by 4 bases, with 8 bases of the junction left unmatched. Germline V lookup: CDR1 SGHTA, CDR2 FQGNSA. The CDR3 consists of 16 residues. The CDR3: CASSLTLAGLADTQYF. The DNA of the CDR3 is TGTGCCAGCAGCTTAACCCTAGCGGGCTTAGCAGATACGCAGTATTTT.

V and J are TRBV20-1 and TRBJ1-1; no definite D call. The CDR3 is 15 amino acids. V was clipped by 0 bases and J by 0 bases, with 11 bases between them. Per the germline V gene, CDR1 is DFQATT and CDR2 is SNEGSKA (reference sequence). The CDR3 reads CSARDLRELNTEAFF. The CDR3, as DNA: TGCAGTGCTAGAGATCTGCGGGAGTTGAACACTGAAGCTTTCTTT.

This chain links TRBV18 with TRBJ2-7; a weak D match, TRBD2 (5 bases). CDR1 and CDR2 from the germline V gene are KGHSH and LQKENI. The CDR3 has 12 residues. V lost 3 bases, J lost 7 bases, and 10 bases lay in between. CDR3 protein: CASSPSGWEQYF. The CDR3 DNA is TGTGCCAGCTCACCTTCGGGGTGGGAGCAGTACTTC.

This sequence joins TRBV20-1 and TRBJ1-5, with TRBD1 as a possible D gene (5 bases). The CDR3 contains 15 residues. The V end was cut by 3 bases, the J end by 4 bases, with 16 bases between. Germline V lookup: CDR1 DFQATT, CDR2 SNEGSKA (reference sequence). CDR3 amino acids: CSASRGSGINQPQHF. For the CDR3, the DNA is TGCAGTGCTAGTCGGGGGTCGGGAATTAATCAGCCCCAGCATTTT.

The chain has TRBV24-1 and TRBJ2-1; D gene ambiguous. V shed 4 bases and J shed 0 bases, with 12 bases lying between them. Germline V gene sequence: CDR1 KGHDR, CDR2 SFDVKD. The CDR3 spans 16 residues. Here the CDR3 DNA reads TGTGCCACCAGTGAAACGGACGGTAGCTCCTACAATGAGCAGTTCTTC. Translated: CATSETDGSSYNEQFF.

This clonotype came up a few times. CDR3 bases: TGTGCCATCAGAGCGACAGGGATGAACACTGAAGCTTTCTTT. This translates into CAIRATGMNTEAFF. The chain uses TRBV10-3 and TRBJ1-1, with TRBD1 matching 7 bases. Germline V lookup: CDR1 ENHRY, CDR2 SYGVKD. The CDR3 is made up of 14 amino acids. V was clipped by 6 bases and J by 0 bases; unmatched bases: 4.

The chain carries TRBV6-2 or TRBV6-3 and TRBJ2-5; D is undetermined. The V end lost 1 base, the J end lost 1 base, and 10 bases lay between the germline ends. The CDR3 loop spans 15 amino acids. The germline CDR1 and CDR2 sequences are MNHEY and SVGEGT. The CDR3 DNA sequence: TGTGCCAGCAGTTACTTCGGATACGGCCAAGAGACCCAGTACTTC. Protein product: CASSYFGYGQETQYF.

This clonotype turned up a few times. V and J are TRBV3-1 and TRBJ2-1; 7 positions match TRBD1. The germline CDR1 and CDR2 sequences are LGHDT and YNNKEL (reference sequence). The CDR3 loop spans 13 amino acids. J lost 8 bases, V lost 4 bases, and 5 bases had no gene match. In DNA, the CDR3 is TGTGCCAGCAGCCCAGGGGGTTACTATGAGCAGTTCTTC. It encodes CASSPGGYYEQFF.